The T cell receptor beta chain under discussion was sequenced for a study of T cells in Graves' hyperthyroidism and ophthalmopathy (dated by TCRdb to between 2018 and 2020). General notes on the study: Peripheral blood was collected at initial diagnosis, before any treatment. Prospective prediction of ophthalmopathy was tested in an independent validation cohort of approximately 18 hyperthyroidism patients and 15 to 17 patients who later progressed to ophthalmopathy. TCR V-J signatures able to tell the groups apart were searched for in a discovery cohort of around 95 patients, of whom fewer than 45 had Graves' ophthalmopathy and under 65 had stable Graves' hyperthyroidism. According to the paper, TCR Vbeta CDR3 sequencing was carried out on 135 peripheral blood samples, which came from under 50 ophthalmopathy, under 85 hyperthyroidism and approximately 17 progressor patients. The 90 or so discovery patients were randomly split 7:3 into training and test sets. After blood sampling, hyperthyroidism patients were treated with methimazole at a starting dose of 30 mg daily, and ophthalmopathy patients were treated with high-dose intravenous methylprednisolone. Thyroid tissue and blood T-cell repertoires from six Graves' hyperthyroidism patients were also compared in the study. The study at large found these results: In cross-validation, a model built on a 13 V-J signature told ophthalmopathy apart from stable hyperthyroidism with 87.88% sensitivity and about 81% specificity, and in testing the same model reached 80%/75%. Sample size was not statistically predetermined, and blinding of investigators to group allocation was not performed. In validation, progression to ophthalmopathy was predicted by the model with approximately 67% sensitivity and under 85% specificity, a median of approximately 7.1 months before onset. Most expanded thyroid clonotypes (frequency above 0.001) were also detected in blood, a finding suggesting that blood repertoires may reflect thyroid immune responses.

With respect to this clonotype: Its antigen is unknown. It has no much larger one-base neighbor in the sample; base qualities were not kept.

Amplification of TCR beta CDR3 regions was carried out from RNA transcripts. A first-round RT-PCR of the TCR CDR3 used the HTBI primer set with the Qiagen OneStep RT-PCR kit. A second multiplex PCR round built the libraries, followed by size selection and purification. Libraries were sequenced paired-end with 100 bp reads on an Illumina HiSeq2000. In the paper's pipeline: Raw data were processed with SOAPnuke, discarding reads with adapters, uncalled bases, mean Phred below 15, or no exact constant-primer or identifier match. COPE v1.2.5 was used to merge the high-quality paired reads, and each unique nucleotide sequence was defined as a clonotype. MiTCR v1.1 was used to align clonotypes to the IMGT TRBV, TRBD and TRBJ reference segments. The analysis included only V-J combinations with a frequency above 0.0001, which together covered 99.2% of the repertoires. The TCS score was defined as the ratio of F50 (clonal expansion) to E x V (chaos), calculated using BLOSUM62-based TCRdist between CDR3 peptides within each V-J. Welch's t-statistics and random forest reduced roughly 540 V-J features to 10 to 15, which were used in a naive Bayes classifier (R e1071). The public sequencing data were trimmed at Q25 with fastp and processed into clonotypes with MiXCR by TCRdb, which kept only in-frame beta chains. Each entry merges the rows of one CDR3 protein and shows their most common DNA and genes. These V and J calls derive from TCRdb rather than the authors' analysis. The sample has around 690,000 distinct CDR3 sequences on record, around 15% of them singletons. Of the sample, 15% to 18% falls within the top ten clones.

A patient counted as having stable Graves' hyperthyroidism if no progression to ophthalmopathy occurred over 18 months of follow-up. The hyperthyroidism patients were between 18 and 65 years old and newly diagnosed, with a disease duration of less than 2 months. Exclusion was applied to patients with uncontrolled infections, other autoimmune diseases, pregnancy or lactation. Clinical symptoms, serum thyroxine and TRAb, thyroid ultrasound, and orbital computed tomography formed the basis for the diagnoses. PBMCs were separated from over 9 ml of fresh peripheral blood using Ficoll-Paque density gradient centrifugation. Trizol reagent was used to extract total RNA, and RNA quality was then checked on an Agilent 2100 Bioanalyzer. Per the germline V gene, LGHNA is the CDR1 and YNFKEQ is the CDR2. Relative to germline, V is missing 5 bases and J is missing 7 bases, with 12 bases of the junction outside any gene match. The CDR3 has 15 amino acids, counting the end cysteine and phenylalanine. The CDR3 DNA has 45 bases and is translated from base 1.

The source of this sequence is a man aged 50 or older with Graves' hyperthyroidism. The chain couples TRBV4-2 to TRBJ2-7; the central 9 bases match TRBD2. The sample comprised blood. The CDR3 reads as follows: CASSVSGTSWQEQYF. The nucleotides read TGTGCCAGCAGCGTCTCCGGGACTAGCTGGCAGGAGCAGTACTTC.